These T cell receptor beta chains were read from a single sample in a study of blood T cell repertoires in COVID-19. Method: immunoSEQ multiplex PCR; TCRdb's copy keeps in-frame clones and lacks some. The sample holds under 200,000 clones, approximately 80% seen once. Sequencing input: peripheral blood. The receptor set was obtained from a woman aged 80 or older with COVID-19, enrolled during active disease. CDR3s leave out the opening cysteine and the closing phenylalanine or tryptophan. The D gene is left open where the match is weak.

TRBD1,TRBV7-2,14,ASSLDRQGGTDTQY
NA,TRBV7-3,16,ASSLLFSGRSNTGELF
TRBD2,TRBV5-6,12,ASQSQRGYNEQF
TRBD1,TRBV2,13,ASRQRTGANYGYT
NA,TRBV3-1/TRBV3-2,12,ASSLTSSGNTIY
NA,TRBV3-1/TRBV3-2,9,ASGLSYEQY
TRBD2,TRBV10-3,12,AISAAGGGYEQY
TRBD2,TRBV5-1,11,ASREDPTDTQY
TRBD1,TRBV9,12,ASSTQDRSNEQY
TRBD1,TRBV27,14,ASSRKGTGNPYEQY
NA,TRBV6-1,13,ASSEPGVNYNEQF
NA,TRBV20-1,9,STKDFYEQY
NA,TRBV18,12,ASSPGADTGELF
TRBD2,TRBV5-1,13,ASSLPSGHTGELF
TRBD2,TRBV2,9,ASRQAGAQY
NA,TRBV28,9,ASRVGQEAF
NA,TRBV6-6,13,ASSYDPGRQETQY
NA,TRBV5-1,10,ASSLQGFLAF
TRBD2,TRBV5-4,10,ASSLRGGEQF
TRBD1,TRBV2,11,ASRGQGTTEAF
NA,TRBV7-8,11,ASSLWEADTQY
NA,TRBV7-6,12,ASSTQGYTGELF
NA,TRBV5-4,11,ASSHSGTGELF
TRBD2,TRBV18,14,ASSPAASGGYNEQF
NA,TRBV2,13,ASSNSRQSNYGYT
NA,TRBV20-1,9,SASPDEKLF
TRBD2,TRBV2,15,ASSVPGTLVGGETQY
NA,TRBV5-5,12,ASSLGGANNEQF
TRBD1,TRBV5-1,13,ASSLAPPTGAEAF
NA,TRBV27,10,ASSLSGSEQY
NA,TRBV28,11,ASSRGPIYGYT
NA,TRBV6-5,12,ASRRTTNTGELF
TRBD1,TRBV10-2,12,ASSAPGQQETQY
TRBD1,TRBV6-5,13,ASRTDREGSGELF
NA,TRBV3-1/TRBV3-2,12,ASSQAGFSGELF
NA,TRBV28,13,ASGTGGMKNTEAF
NA,TRBV6-5,10,ASSLLNSPLH
NA,TRBV10-3,13,AISDRGGGNQPQH
TRBD2,TRBV28,11,ASITGGYNEQF
NA,TRBV20-1,12,SASSRQGHAEAF
NA,TRBV28,13,ASSFVGGLNQPQH
NA,TRBV6-5,13,ASSPFGGAYNEQF
TRBD2,TRBV5-4,14,ASSPAGGGPYNEQF
NA,TRBV5-4,14,ASSLDLVGSSSEQY
NA,TRBV5-1,11,ASSFGGVTEAF